One sample yielded the 31 T cell receptor beta chains listed below, sequenced in a study of cytomegalovirus exposure and HLA in healthy donors. Method: immunoSEQ multiplex PCR; TCRdb's copy keeps in-frame clones and lacks some. Among some 120,000 clones listed, roughly 89% were seen once. Source material: PBMCs. These receptors originate from a woman under 30 in good health and CMV-seronegative.

The CDR3 DNA reads TGTGCCAGCAGCTTGTCGCGCTACAATGAGCAGTTCTTC. Encoded protein: CASSLSRYNEQFF. The chain employs TRBV5-4 and TRBJ2-1, with D unclear. The CDR3 has 13 residues. V shed 1 base and J shed 3 bases, with 5 bases lying between them. Germline V lookup: CDR1 SGHNT, CDR2 YYREEE (reference sequence).

The chain employs TRBV10-3 and TRBJ2-3; 11 nucleotides line up with TRBD2. CDR1 ENHRY and CDR2 SYGVKD come from the germline V gene. This CDR3 is 16 amino acids long. Trimming removed 0 bases from V and 4 bases from J; junction bases left unmatched: 3. CDR3 bases: TGTGCCATCAGTGAGTCCCTAGCGGGAGGCGCAGATACGCAGTATTTT. Translating gives CAISESLAGGADTQYF.

This chain joins TRBV7-8 and TRBJ1-4, with a tentative D call TRBD1 (5 bases). CDR1 is SGHVS and CDR2 is FQNEAQ in the germline V gene. The CDR3 length is 14 residues. V dropped 1 base and J dropped 7 bases, with 10 bases sitting between them. DNA of the CDR3: TGTGCCAGCAGCTTAGGGTGGCAGGGTGAAAAACTGTTTTTT. Amino acid sequence: CASSLGWQGEKLFF.

V and J are TRBV5-1 and TRBJ2-1, with 12 positions matching TRBD1. The ends lost 0 bases at V and 9 bases at J; junction bases unmatched: 4. This CDR3 has 15 amino acids. Germline-derived CDR1 and CDR2 are SGHRS and YFSETQ. The CDR3 nucleotides read TGCGCCAGCAGCTTGGCAGGGACAGGGGGCAGTGAGCAGTTCTTC. Translation gives CASSLAGTGGSEQFF.

The chain is built from TRBV19 and TRBJ1-5; the match to TRBD1 covers 9 bases. The CDR3 contains 12 residues. CDR1 is LNHDA, CDR2 SQIVND, per germline (reference sequence). The trim removed 8 bases at V and 4 bases at J, leaving 0 bases unmatched. CDR3 loop: CASGTGNQPQHF. The DNA for the CDR3 is TGTGCCAGTGGGACAGGGAATCAGCCCCAGCATTTT.

The chain links TRBV27 to TRBJ2-1; 10 positions agree with TRBD1. This CDR3 has 16 residues. V was pared by 9 bases and J by 1 base, with 9 bases of the junction left unmatched. Germline CDR1 is MNHEY and CDR2 is SMNVEV (reference sequence). CDR3 bases: TGTGCCAGTCATTTGACAGGGGGCAGGTCCTACAATGAGCAGTTCTTC. This codes for CASHLTGGRSYNEQFF.

The rearrangement links TRBV19 to TRBJ1-2, with TRBD1 identical over 8 bases. V was pared by 9 bases and J by 8 bases, with 8 bases of the junction left unmatched. CDR1 and CDR2 from the germline V gene are LNHDA and SQIVND (reference sequence). The CDR3 runs 12 residues. The CDR3: CASGQGVIGYTF. CDR3 in DNA: TGTGCCAGCGGACAGGGTGTGATAGGCTACACCTTC.

This CDR3 is CASSESFSGRAHEQYF. The CDR3 DNA reads as TGCGCCAGCAGTGAGTCGTTCAGCGGGAGGGCCCACGAGCAGTACTTC. The rearrangement links TRBV10-1 to TRBJ2-7; 10 nucleotides match TRBD2. The V gene end was trimmed by 0 bases and the J gene end by 5 bases; junction bases not matched to a gene: 7. Germline V CDR1 and CDR2: WNHNN, SYGVQD (reference sequence). The length of the CDR3 is 16 residues.

The chain is built from TRBV27 and TRBJ2-1; maybe TRBD1 (5 bases). Germline-derived CDR1 and CDR2 are MNHEY and SMNVEV (reference sequence). The CDR3 is 11 residues long. Trimming took off 6 bases at V and 9 bases at J, with 9 bases between the two ends. CDR3 amino acids: CASRTGLEQFF. As DNA, the CDR3 is TGTGCCAGCAGAACAGGTCTTGAGCAGTTCTTC.

This sequence joins TRBV12-5 and TRBJ2-7; D might be TRBD2 (7 bases). This CDR3 has 15 amino acids. V dropped 1 base and J dropped 5 bases, with 15 bases sitting between them. Germline CDR1 LGHNT, CDR2 FRNRAP. The CDR3: CASGLDNGGRDEQYF. The CDR3 DNA follows: TGTGCTAGTGGTTTGGACAACGGGGGGCGCGACGAGCAGTACTTC. The full variable domain, with the rest looked up from reference TRBV12-5 and TRBJ2-7, is DARVTQTPRHKVTEMGQEVTMRCQPILGHNTVFWYRQTMMQGLELLAYFRNRAPLDDSGMPKDRFSAEMPDATLATLKIQPSEPRDSAVYFCASGLDNGGRDEQYFGPGTRLTVT.

The rearrangement joins TRBV10-3 to TRBJ2-7; the match to TRBD2 covers 12 bases. The V gene end was trimmed by 3 bases and the J gene end by 3 bases; junction bases not matched to a gene: 9. The CDR3 totals 17 residues. In germline, CDR1 is ENHRY, CDR2 SYGVKD. This CDR3 is CAISDGLAGGLIYEQYF. The CDR3, as DNA: TGTGCCATCAGTGATGGTCTAGCGGGAGGGCTTATCTACGAGCAGTACTTC.

This chain joins TRBV15 and TRBJ1-2; a weak D match, TRBD1 (6 bases). Trimming took 6 bases from V and 5 from J, leaving 13 bases between them. This CDR3 is built from 13 residues. Germline lookup yields CDR1 LNHNV and CDR2 YYDKDF (reference sequence). CDR3 bases: TGTGCCACCAGAGGGGGAGGGCTATATGGCTACACCTTC. Amino acids: CATRGGGLYGYTF. Using reference TRBV15 and TRBJ1-2 for the parts outside the CDR3, the full variable domain is DAMVIQNPRYQVTQFGKPVTLSCSQTLNHNVMYWYQQKSSQAPKLLFHYYDKDFNNEADTPDNFQSRRPNTSFCFLDIRSPGLGDTAMYLCATRGGGLYGYTFGSGTRLTVV.

V gene TRBV7-9 combines with J gene TRBJ2-7, with a weak D call TRBD1 (5 bases). CDR1 is SEHNR, CDR2 FQNEAQ, per germline (reference sequence). With 1 base removed from V and 0 bases from J, the gap between germline ends came to 13 bases. This CDR3 is built from 16 residues. CDR3 loop: CASSLGPTESSYEQYF. The CDR3 DNA is TGTGCCAGCAGCTTAGGGCCGACAGAAAGCTCCTACGAGCAGTACTTC.

This clone has just one count. This sequence joins TRBV14 and TRBJ2-4; D is unclear. The germline gives CDR1 SGHDN, CDR2 FVKESK. The CDR3 extends over 11 amino acids. Trimming pared 1 base from V and 10 bases from J, leaving 5 bases between. CDR3 region: CASSQGPIQYF. The CDR3 nucleotides are TGTGCCAGCAGCCAAGGTCCTATTCAGTACTTC.

CDR3 sequence reads: CASGTGVHNQPQHF. Here the CDR3 DNA reads TGTGCTAGTGGAACAGGGGTCCACAATCAGCCCCAGCATTTT. The J gene is TRBJ1-5, the V gene TRBV12-5; 7 nucleotides line up with TRBD1. Germline CDR1 reads LGHNT; CDR2 reads FRNRAP. CDR3 length equals 14 residues. After removal of 6 bases from V and 3 bases from J, the junction contained 5 bases not matched to a gene. Full variable domain (outside the CDR3, taken from reference TRBV12-5 and TRBJ1-5): DARVTQTPRHKVTEMGQEVTMRCQPILGHNTVFWYRQTMMQGLELLAYFRNRAPLDDSGMPKDRFSAEMPDATLATLKIQPSEPRDSAVYFCASGTGVHNQPQHFGDGTRLSIL.

The chain has TRBV5-1 and TRBJ2-5; 7 nucleotides agree with TRBD2. Per the germline V gene, CDR1 is SGHRS and CDR2 is YFSETQ. V shed 1 base, J shed 2 bases, and the junction held 8 bases outside the gene matches. The CDR3 contains 16 residues. The CDR3 loop reads CASSLTGAGRQETQYF. In nucleotides, the CDR3 is TGCGCCAGCAGCTTGACAGGAGCGGGGCGACAAGAGACCCAGTACTTC. Using reference TRBV5-1 and TRBJ2-5 for the parts outside the CDR3, the full variable domain is KAGVTQTPRYLIKTRGQQVTLSCSPISGHRSVSWYQQTPGQGLQFLFEYFSETQRNKGNFPGRFSGRQFSNSRSEMNVSTLELGDSALYLCASSLTGAGRQETQYFGPGTRLLVL.

Only one count was recorded for this clone. The V gene is TRBV19, the J gene TRBJ1-1; TRBD1 agrees at 8 bases. The junction had 15 bases not matched to a gene; V was cut back by 5 bases and J by 4 bases. CDR3 size: 17 residues. CDR1 and CDR2 from the germline V gene are LNHDA and SQIVND (reference sequence). The CDR3 here is CASSEGPGTGSATEAFF. CDR3 nucleotide sequence: TGTGCCAGTAGTGAGGGTCCCGGGACAGGTTCGGCCACTGAAGCTTTCTTT.

The chain has TRBV21-1 and TRBJ2-7; no DNA check was done on the table's D call, TRBD1. TRBV21-1 is a pseudogene segment. This CDR3 spans 18 amino acids. In DNA, the CDR3 is TGTGCCAGCAGCTCCTCCGCAGCGGCCGGACAGCAGTCCTACGAGCAGTACTTC. The encoded protein is CASSSSAAAGQQSYEQYF.

The chain recombines TRBV18 with TRBJ1-1, with D perhaps matching TRBD1 (5 bases). The ends were cut back, 2 bases at V and 4 bases at J, with 8 bases in the middle. There are 13 residues in the CDR3. Germline V lookup: CDR1 KGHSH, CDR2 LQKENI. CDR3 sequence: CASSPGQGTEAFF. CDR3 sequence (DNA): TGTGCCAGCTCACCAGGGCAGGGCACTGAAGCTTTCTTT.

V gene TRBV5-1 combines with J gene TRBJ2-5; 8 bases are shared with TRBD2. The CDR3 consists of 14 residues. V lost 4 bases, J lost 5 bases, and 7 bases stayed unmatched. Looked up from germline, CDR1 is SGHRS and CDR2 is YFSETQ. The CDR3 DNA follows: TGCGCCAGCAGCCCCAGCGGGAGCGGGGAGACCCAGTACTTC. It encodes CASSPSGSGETQYF.

CDR3 in DNA: TGTGCCAGCAGTGAAATTCGGGCTAGCGGGAGGGCCGTTGGAAATGAGCAGTTCTTC. Translating gives CASSEIRASGRAVGNEQFF. This sequence joins TRBV2 and TRBJ2-1; 12 bases line up with TRBD2. J gave up 7 bases and V 2 bases, and 15 bases lay outside the gene matches. Germline V lookup: CDR1 SNHLY, CDR2 FYNNEI. The CDR3 is 19 residues long. The whole variable domain, remainder taken from reference TRBV2 and TRBJ2-1, is EPEVTQTPSHQVTQMGQEVILRCVPISNHLYFYWYRQILGQKVEFLVSFYNNEISEKSEIFDDQFSVERPDGSNFTLKIRSTKLEDSAMYFCASSEIRASGRAVGNEQFFGPGTRLTVL.

The chain combines TRBV29-1 with TRBJ2-1; 11 nucleotides match TRBD2. The CDR3 loop spans 14 amino acids. With V trimmed by 5 bases and J by 3 bases, 3 bases remained unmatched. The germline V gene has CDR1 SQVTM and CDR2 ANQGSEA. CDR3 nucleotide sequence: TGCAGCGTTTTAGCGGGAGGGCTCTACAATGAGCAGTTCTTC. It codes for CSVLAGGLYNEQFF.

V usage is TRBV27 and J usage is TRBJ2-3; D remains ambiguous. Germline CDR1 MNHEY, CDR2 SMNVEV (reference sequence). This CDR3 has 15 residues. The V gene lost 5 bases and the J gene lost 0 bases, with 12 bases spanning the gap. CDR3 nucleotide sequence: TGTGCCAGCAGTATTCTACCCTCTAGCACAGATACGCAGTATTTT. Protein sequence: CASSILPSSTDTQYF.

V gene TRBV5-5 combines with J gene TRBJ2-3; 10 positions match TRBD1. The junction had 11 bases not matched to a gene; V was cut back by 0 bases and J by 13 bases. The CDR3 has 15 amino acids. Looked up from germline, CDR1 is SGHKS and CDR2 is YYEKEE (reference sequence). CDR3 loop: CASSLAKTPGTGEYF. DNA of the CDR3: TGTGCCAGCAGCTTGGCTAAGACCCCGGGGACAGGGGAGTATTTT.

This clone occurred once. The chain is built from TRBV7-2 and TRBJ2-1; TRBD1 matches 7 bases. Trimming took 5 bases from V and 10 from J; bases not matched to a gene: 11. Germline V gives CDR1 SGHTA, CDR2 FQGNSA. The CDR3 has 14 residues. The CDR3 sequence is CASSKGQAWLEQFF. CDR3 DNA: TGTGCCAGCAGCAAAGGACAGGCCTGGTTGGAGCAGTTCTTC.

This chain uses TRBV27 with TRBJ2-5; 9 bases are a match to TRBD2. This CDR3 is 19 amino acids long. Germline V CDR1 and CDR2: MNHEY, SMNVEV (reference sequence). V lost 3 bases to trimming and J lost 2 bases; unmatched junction nucleotides: 16. The CDR3 bases are TGTGCCAGCAGTTTCTCCGACCGACTAGCGGACTTCTTACAAGAGACCCAGTACTTC. Encoded protein: CASSFSDRLADFLQETQYF.

The chain recombines TRBV7-2 with TRBJ1-1; 10 positions match TRBD1. Germline-derived CDR1 and CDR2 are SGHTA and FQGNSA. Losses at the gene ends were 5 bases for V and 4 bases for J; bases not matched to a gene: 1. The CDR3 is made up of 13 amino acids. CDR3 sequence: CASSRDRGTEAFF. The CDR3 coding sequence is TGTGCCAGCAGCCGGGACAGGGGCACTGAAGCTTTCTTT.

The J gene is TRBJ2-5, the V gene TRBV6-1; TRBD2 aligns across 10 bases. The germline CDR1 and CDR2 sequences are MNHNS and SASEGT. CDR3 length equals 17 residues. The V segment lost 2 bases and the J segment 1 base; nucleotides outside the gene matches: 7. CDR3 DNA sequence: TGTGCCAGCAGTGAATGGGGAACTAGCGGGACCCAAGAGACCCAGTACTTC. It codes for CASSEWGTSGTQETQYF.

The CDR3 DNA reads as TGCAGCGTTGACGACAGGACAAACACTGAAGCTTTCTTT. Amino acids: CSVDDRTNTEAFF. The chain joins TRBV29-1 to TRBJ1-1; D possibly corresponds to TRBD1 (6 bases). The germline V gene encodes CDR1 SQVTM and CDR2 ANQGSEA. The germline V and J ends were trimmed by 3 bases and 2 bases, with 10 bases remaining between them. The CDR3 is 13 amino acids.

The rearrangement links TRBV19 to TRBJ2-7, with unresolved D. The CDR3 spans 15 residues. V was shortened by 4 bases and J by 1 base, with 14 bases between the two germline ends. Germline CDR1 is LNHDA and CDR2 is SQIVND (reference sequence). In DNA, the CDR3 is TGTGCCAGTAGTACCTCAACCGCCAGGTCCTACGAGCAGTACTTC. This gives the protein CASSTSTARSYEQYF.

This chain uses TRBV18 with TRBJ2-3, with D perhaps TRBD2 (6 bases). Looked up from germline, CDR1 is KGHSH and CDR2 is LQKENI. The CDR3 is 16 amino acids. The V end lost 3 bases, the J end lost 4 bases, and 17 bases lay between the germline ends. The CDR3 DNA reads as TGTGCCAGCTCACCCGGGACTCTTAGGGGTCCAGATACGCAGTATTTT. Its translation is CASSPGTLRGPDTQYF.